This is a list of T cell receptor beta chains from one sample in a study of OX40 agonist ivuxolimab in advanced cancers. Here immunoSEQ multiplex PCR was the method, and the copy in TCRdb shows in-frame clones only, minus some. This table has tens of thousands of clones, roughly 92% appearing once. The sample consisted of CD4+ or CD8+ T cells sorted from blood, taken in a trial of the OX40 agonist ivuxolimab. The receptors originated from an adult with an advanced solid tumor such as melanoma, head and neck, liver or kidney cancer. Both conserved end residues are part of each CDR3. The D gene is left open where the match is weak. Clone size, where shown, is once, few, many, or a class for clones that have expanded.

j_call | d_call | v_call | clone_size | cdr3_aa | cdr3_nt
TRBJ2-7 | TRBD2 | TRBV5-1 | NA | CASSLAGSYEQYF | TGCGCCAGCAGCCTAGCGGGAAGCTACGAGCAGTACTTC
TRBJ2-7 | NA | TRBV6-5 | once | CASSYVQLALTNEQYF | TGTGCCAGCAGTTACGTTCAATTAGCTCTAACCAACGAGCAGTACTTC
TRBJ2-7 | TRBD2 | TRBV19 | NA | CASKSASGKNYEQYF | TGTGCCAGTAAGTCGGCTAGCGGGAAAAATTACGAGCAGTACTTC
TRBJ1-2 | TRBD1 | TRBV2 | NA | CASSRNSWDRLNHGYTF | TGTGCCAGCAGCCGTAATTCCTGGGACAGATTAAACCATGGCTACACCTTC
TRBJ1-3 | TRBD1 | TRBV15 | NA | CATSRAGQGFDTIYF | TGTGCCACCAGCAGGGCTGGACAGGGCTTTGACACCATATATTTT
TRBJ2-3 | TRBD2 | TRBV6-1 | NA | CASSEGVAGDTQYF | TGTGCCAGCAGTGAAGGGGTAGCGGGGGATACGCAGTATTTT
TRBJ1-2 | NA | TRBV7-8 | once | CASSRRGTSHLGYTF | TGTGCCAGCAGCCGAAGAGGGACATCCCACCTGGGCTACACCTTC
TRBJ1-2 | TRBD1 | TRBV5-4 | NA | CASMAGQAIHYGYTF | TGTGCCAGCATGGCGGGACAGGCAATCCACTATGGCTACACCTTC
TRBJ2-6 | NA | TRBV19 | NA | CASRRGSGANVLTF | TGTGCCAGTAGGAGGGGCTCTGGGGCCAACGTCCTGACTTTC
TRBJ1-5 | TRBD1 | TRBV25-1 | few | CASSDWQGAQPQHF | TGTGCCAGCAGTGATTGGCAGGGGGCCCAGCCCCAGCATTTT
TRBJ1-2 | TRBD1 | TRBV6-7 | once | CASSPIPIRTGHGYTF | TGTGCCAGCAGTCCCATCCCGATCCGGACAGGGCATGGCTACACCTTC
TRBJ2-2 | TRBD2 | TRBV11-2 | once | CASSSTTSGGKPRFF | TGTGCCAGCAGCTCGACGACTAGCGGGGGAAAACCGCGGTTTTTT
TRBJ2-1 | NA | TRBV6-1 | NA | CASLRRGGQFF | TGTGCCAGCCTGAGGAGGGGTGGGCAGTTCTTC
TRBJ2-3 | TRBD1 | TRBV30 | NA | CAWDRGSTDTQYF | TGTGCCTGGGACAGGGGCAGCACAGATACGCAGTATTTT
TRBJ2-7 | NA | TRBV7-6 | NA | CASSPLSGSDSLGEQYF | TGTGCCAGCAGCCCCCTCAGCGGCTCGGACTCGTTGGGGGAGCAGTACTTC
TRBJ2-7 | TRBD1 | TRBV30 | NA | CAWTGTGESDEQYF | TGTGCCTGGACCGGGACAGGGGAAAGCGACGAGCAGTACTTC
TRBJ1-1 | TRBD1 | TRBV7-3 | NA | CASSLGTGNTEAFF | TGTGCCAGCAGCTTAGGGACAGGTAACACTGAAGCTTTCTTT
TRBJ2-3 | NA | TRBV4-1 | NA | CASSRLGLNTDTQYF | TGCGCCAGCAGCCGCCTTGGGCTTAACACGGATACGCAGTATTTT
TRBJ2-3 | NA | TRBV10-3 | NA | CAINSGVSTDTQYF | TGTGCCATCAACTCAGGAGTTAGCACAGATACGCAGTATTTT
TRBJ2-7 | NA | TRBV13 | NA | CASSPLLGRVGYF | TGTGCCAGCAGCCCTCTACTAGGGCGTGTCGGGTACTTC
TRBJ2-5 | NA | TRBV14 | NA | CASSQGRAAGWETQYF | TGTGCCAGCAGCCAAGGGAGGGCTGCGGGCTGGGAGACCCAGTACTTC
TRBJ1-5 | NA | TRBV7-9 | few | CASSVGQEGNQPQHF | TGTGCCAGCAGCGTCGGGCAGGAGGGCAATCAGCCCCAGCATTTT
TRBJ2-6 | NA | TRBV5-1 | NA | CASSLRTVKRGSGANVLTF | TGCGCCAGCAGCTTACGGACAGTTAAGAGGGGCTCTGGGGCCAACGTCCTGACTTTC